Given below is one TCR beta chain in context. Antigen: not known. The sample belongs to a study of response to subunit inactivated influenza vaccine. Findings and caveats of the study: Authors suggested each seasonal flu vaccination may recruit only limited numbers of new T cells.

The CDR3 runs to 15 residues. After removal of 1 base from V and 3 bases from J, the junction contained 5 bases not matched to a gene. Germline-derived CDR1 and CDR2 are LGHNA and YSLEER. TCRdb called the RT-PCR reads again in MiXCR, with one record for every CDR3 protein. The sample includes 800,000 to 1,000,000 distinct CDR3 sequences, 21% seen only once; the top ten take 10% to 13%. This TCR came from a man aged 45 to 65 who received an inactivated influenza vaccine. The gene calls are TRBV4-3 and TRBJ1-2; TRBD1 matches at 7 bases. The input for sequencing was PBMCs from blood, taken less than 6 days after vaccination. The chain's CDR3 is CASSQGTTGYYGYTF. As DNA, the CDR3 is TGCGCCAGCAGCCAAGGAACGACAGGGTACTATGGCTACACCTTC.